A selection of T cell receptor beta chains follows, all from one sample in a study of T cells after yellow fever vaccination. TCRdb itself ran the 5' RACE reads through MiXCR, one entry per CDR3 protein. The top ten clones hold around a sixth of a sample with about 500,000 distinct CDR3 sequences, 17% of them seen once. The sample consisted of PBMCs, taken about 5 days after the first yellow fever vaccination. Receptor source: a man between 18 and 29 years old who received the YFV17D yellow fever vaccine. The CDR3 runs from the conserved cysteine through the conserved F or W. The order of the fields is J gene, V gene, CDR3 protein.

TRBJ2-3	TRBV7-9	CASSSGTSGATDTQYF
TRBJ2-1	TRBV5-1	CASSLSLAGADEQFF
TRBJ2-1	TRBV6-1	CASSAGGRLFNEQFF
TRBJ1-6	TRBV6-5	CASSYVAGENSPLHF
TRBJ2-3	TRBV7-3	CASSSKEANRDKSTDTQYF
TRBJ2-1	TRBV5-1	CASSRGTSIHNEQFF
TRBJ2-1	TRBV6-5	CASSYGDLEQFF
TRBJ2-3	TRBV5-1	CASSLAGGLRTDTQYF
TRBJ2-2	TRBV10-3	CAISDRAPYFNTGELFF
TRBJ2-1	TRBV24-1	CATSDLHWSSYNEQFF
TRBJ2-3	TRBV6-2/TRBV6-3	CASSFGASNTQYF
TRBJ2-7	TRBV6-5	CASRKDTYEQYF
TRBJ2-3	TRBV7-2	CASSWGPTRGTDTQYF
TRBJ1-1	TRBV30	CAWRPGQLNTEAFF
TRBJ2-1	TRBV20-1	CSARDWHRPSYNEQFF
TRBJ2-5	TRBV5-1	CASSLGVGGPQETQYF
TRBJ1-1	TRBV6-5	CASSYWARANTEAFF
TRBJ2-2	TRBV2	CASKTQGAAGELFF
TRBJ2-3	TRBV4-2	CASSQERPYTQYF
TRBJ1-1	TRBV5-1	CASSLASGGQGLGEAFF
TRBJ2-5	TRBV7-8	CASSTRGGTEETQYF
TRBJ1-5	TRBV5-1	CASSRDLIQPQHF
TRBJ1-1	TRBV3-1	CASSQGQRVWGAFF
TRBJ1-5	TRBV6-2/TRBV6-3	CASSSSGQGQYSNQPQHF
TRBJ1-5	TRBV7-8	CASSLTLGRQPQHF
TRBJ2-1	TRBV27	CASSDTGREQFF
TRBJ2-1	TRBV12-3/TRBV12-4	CASSTTSGPYNEQFF
TRBJ2-3	TRBV21-1	CASPRDTQYF
TRBJ2-7	TRBV12-3/TRBV12-4	CASSSSRRTAIYEQYF
TRBJ2-5	TRBV7-6	CASKGVAGGQETQYF
TRBJ1-1	TRBV7-2	CASSLLDMNTEAFF
TRBJ2-1	TRBV6-5	CASSYTRGFWGNEQFF
TRBJ2-1	TRBV7-2	CASSLALRGGANEQFF
TRBJ1-5	TRBV5-1	CASSQGDNQPQHF
TRBJ1-2	TRBV5-4	CASSRRPTGEDGYTF
TRBJ2-3	TRBV9	CASSLYGLATTDTQYF
TRBJ1-2	TRBV20-1	CSARDPGRDNYGYTF
TRBJ2-1	TRBV9	CASSQTGTGAYNEQFF
TRBJ1-1	TRBV10-3	CATGQAMNTEAFF
TRBJ1-3	TRBV3-1	CASSPAIDSSGNTIYF
TRBJ2-6	TRBV7-8	CASSLPGSPGANVLTF
TRBJ1-2	TRBV7-2	CASSYDQNNYGYTF
TRBJ2-5	TRBV15	CATSRDFSGAGEGETQYF
TRBJ2-7	TRBV6-5	CASSYSPGGNEQYF
TRBJ1-2	TRBV21-1	CASPRSPGAAYGYTF
TRBJ2-3	TRBV24-1	CATSVPAGTQYF
TRBJ2-1	TRBV27	CASSYTAPLYNEQFF
TRBJ1-5	TRBV3-1	CASSKGTAPNQPQHF
TRBJ2-6	TRBV7-9	CASIHSGANVLTF
TRBJ1-2	TRBV9	CASSVALSGDYGYTF
TRBJ2-7	TRBV4-1	CASSQPTSGAYEQYF
TRBJ2-3	TRBV25-1	CASGDRGPTDTQYF
TRBJ2-6	TRBV5-1	CASSFSLGLAGANVLTF